The 7 T cell receptor beta chains given below trace back to one sample, sequenced in a study of cytomegalovirus exposure and HLA in healthy donors. The study ran its PCR with 60 Vbeta and 13 Jbeta primers. Assay: immunoSEQ multiplex PCR; the TCRdb copy retains only in-frame clones and omits some. Counted here are approximately 120,000 clones, approximately 78% occurring once; the ten biggest clones make up roughly a tenth. Material for sequencing was PBMCs. The receptor source for this set is a man aged 25-45 years in good health and CMV-seropositive.

V usage is TRBV7-2 and J usage is TRBJ2-1; D gene unclear. CDR3 length equals 13 residues. V was shortened by 0 bases and J by 7 bases, with 7 bases between the two germline ends. CDR1 and CDR2 from the germline V gene are SGHTA and FQGNSA. The CDR3 region has the DNA TGTGCCAGCAGCTTAGCGCTGACTAATGAGCAGTTCTTC. Its translation: CASSLALTNEQFF.

The chain has TRBV28 and TRBJ2-7; tentative D call: TRBD1 (6 bases). The CDR3 has 11 residues. V was cut by 7 bases and J by 7 bases, with 11 bases left in between. CDR1 and CDR2 (germline): MDHEN, SYDVKM. Written as DNA, the CDR3 is TGTGCCAGCACCCTTAGGGGGGAGCAGTACTTC. Translated, it gives CASTLRGEQYF.

The chain employs TRBV30 and TRBJ1-4; D gene unclear. The V and J ends lost 2 bases and 5 bases respectively, with 12 bases between them. The CDR3 extends over 14 amino acids. Germline V CDR1 and CDR2: GTSNPN, SVGIG (reference sequence). In nucleotides, the CDR3 is TGTGCCTGGAGTAGGAACGGGAGGAATGAAAAACTGTTTTTT. Protein sequence: CAWSRNGRNEKLFF.

This clone has just a few counts. This chain connects TRBV6-5 to TRBJ2-5; 7 nucleotides line up with TRBD2. Germline values: CDR1 MNHEY, CDR2 SVGAGI. The CDR3 runs 14 residues. The trim removed 0 bases at V and 6 bases at J, leaving 4 bases unmatched. CDR3 in amino acids: CASSYSEGGKTQYF. The CDR3 DNA follows: TGTGCCAGCAGTTACTCCGAGGGAGGGAAGACCCAGTACTTC.

This clone was seen a few times. The J gene is TRBJ1-1, the V gene TRBV7-9, with D perhaps matching TRBD1 (5 bases). The ends were cut back, 1 base at V and 3 bases at J, with 12 bases in the middle. The germline V gene encodes CDR1 SEHNR and CDR2 FQNEAQ (reference sequence). The CDR3 totals 15 residues. In DNA, the CDR3 is TGTGCCAGCAGCTTAGGGGTGCAGGGCCACACTGAAGCTTTCTTT. It specifies CASSLGVQGHTEAFF.

The CDR3, as DNA: TGTGCCTGGAGTGGACAGGGGGCGACTGAAGCTTTCTTT. Amino acid sequence: CAWSGQGATEAFF. J is TRBJ1-1 and V is TRBV30; 10 bases are a match to TRBD1. The CDR3 consists of 13 residues. The V gene end was trimmed by 1 base and the J gene end by 5 bases; junction bases not matched to a gene: 1. Germline CDR1 and CDR2: GTSNPN and SVGIG (reference sequence).

The rearrangement joins TRBV7-8 to TRBJ1-5; the match to TRBD1 covers 7 bases. The germline V gene encodes CDR1 SGHVS and CDR2 FQNEAQ. The CDR3 consists of 12 residues. V shed 5 bases and J 11 bases; nucleotides not matched to a gene: 6. The CDR3 nucleotides are TGTGCCAGCAGCCCATCCCAGGGGGCCCAGCATTTT. Encoded protein: CASSPSQGAQHF.